Here is one TCR beta chain with its context. The antigen is not known. This may come from a read error, since a much larger clone is one base off. With 5 bases removed from V and 4 bases from J, the gap between germline ends came to 19 bases. The length of the CDR3 is 16 residues. CDR1 is SGHAT, CDR2 FQDESV, per germline (reference sequence). The data were obtained in a study of metastatic and nonmetastatic thyroid tumors. Study details: Across blood and tumor or nodule tissue, repertoires from malignant and benign thyroid patients were compared with one another. Study-wide points: For both blood and tumor, malignant thyroid tumors reportedly showed significantly higher TCR beta diversity than benign nodules did.

All patients reached thyroid surgery having received no treatment beforehand. Under the authors' procedure: A papillary thyroid cancer distant-metastasis classifier was built from CDR3 differences across clinicopathological groups. TCRdb re-called the PCR reads through MiXCR. None of the V and J calls come from the authors' own analysis; TCRdb made them. The sample yields tens of thousands of clones, around 25% seen once. This chain connects TRBV11-1 to TRBJ2-3; possibly TRBD2 for D (6 bases). Material: blood. This TCR came from a female donor with papillary thyroid cancer or a benign thyroid nodule (not recorded which). Some clones in this sample may be carry-over from other donors' samples. The CDR3 bases are TGTGCCAGCAGCAGACCGGGAGTAGCCTTCCCAGATACGCAGTATTTT. This encodes CASSRPGVAFPDTQYF.